One and the same sample provided the 10 T cell receptor beta chains below, sequenced in a study of blood T cells in healthy people across ages. Then a second PCR, running roughly 7 to 11 cycles, was carried out with a sample-barcoded 5' primer and a J-beta primer mix. TCRdb itself ran the 5' RACE reads through MiXCR, one entry per CDR3 protein. In the table there are over a million distinct CDR3 sequences, more than 40% of which are singletons. The sample comprised blood. The receptors originated from a woman in her sixties or seventies in good health.

This clonotype has a handful of counts. This sequence joins TRBV18 and TRBJ2-4; D gene ambiguous. Deletions cut 3 bases from V and 2 bases from J, with 2 bases between. Germline CDR1 and CDR2: KGHSH and LQKENI. The length of the CDR3 is 12 residues. Written as DNA, the CDR3 is TGTGCCAGCTCACCCCCCAAAAACATTCAGTACTTC. Its translation is CASSPPKNIQYF.

V usage is TRBV28 and J usage is TRBJ2-7, with a possible D match to TRBD2 (5 bases). The CDR3 runs 18 residues. With 5 bases removed from V and 0 bases from J, the gap between germline ends came to 23 bases. Germline V gene data show CDR1 as MDHEN and CDR2 as SYDVKM. In nucleotides, the CDR3 is TGTGCCAGCAGTGCGGCACTCCAGGCCGGGGTATACTCCTACGAGCAGTACTTC. This sequence encodes CASSAALQAGVYSYEQYF.

V usage is TRBV7-9 and J usage is TRBJ2-5, with 9 bases matching TRBD2. After removal of 5 bases from V and 3 bases from J, the junction contained 4 bases not matched to a gene. CDR3 length: 14 residues. Germline loops: CDR1 SEHNR, CDR2 FQNEAQ (reference sequence). CDR3 region: CASSKWTSEETQYF. The CDR3 nucleotides read TGTGCCAGCAGCAAATGGACTAGCGAAGAGACCCAGTACTTC.

The chain has TRBV7-7 and TRBJ2-7; 9 nucleotides agree with TRBD2. The germline gives CDR1 SSHAT, CDR2 FNYEAQ (reference sequence). The trim removed 5 bases at V and 5 bases at J, leaving 10 bases unmatched. CDR3 length: 15 residues. The CDR3 here is CASSHSVSGSDEQYF. DNA for the CDR3: TGTGCCAGCAGCCATTCTGTTAGCGGGAGTGACGAGCAGTACTTC.

J is TRBJ1-4 and V is TRBV5-1; D unresolved. From germline, CDR1 is SGHRS and CDR2 YFSETQ. CDR3 size: 13 residues. Between the trimmed V and J ends, which lost 5 bases and 3 bases, there was a span of 8 bases. CDR3 coding DNA: TGCGCCAGCAGGGATGGCCCTAATGAAAAACTGTTTTTT. Protein product: CASRDGPNEKLFF.

The chain uses TRBV10-3 and TRBJ2-7, with D unclear. V lost 4 bases, J lost 3 bases, and 19 bases lay in between. The CDR3 runs 16 residues. From germline, CDR1 is ENHRY and CDR2 SYGVKD. The CDR3 DNA reads as TGTGCCATCAGTGGGGTTATAGGGTTGTTGGGCTACGAGCAGTACTTC. Translation: CAISGVIGLLGYEQYF.

This clonotype was counted between two and nine times. The chain combines TRBV27 with TRBJ2-1; the D gene could be TRBD1 or TRBD2 (5 bases each). V was clipped by 2 bases and J by 0 bases, with 11 bases between them. There are 16 residues in the CDR3. From germline, CDR1 is MNHEY and CDR2 SMNVEV (reference sequence). CDR3 bases: TGTGCCAGCAGTTTACGGGGCGGGTACTCCTACAATGAGCAGTTCTTC. Amino acid sequence: CASSLRGGYSYNEQFF.

This clonotype was seen more than once but under ten times. This chain connects TRBV3-1 to TRBJ2-7; possibly TRBD1 for D (7 bases). The germline V gene has CDR1 LGHDT and CDR2 YNNKEL (reference sequence). This CDR3 is 17 amino acids long. V dropped 4 bases and J dropped 3 bases, with 22 bases sitting between them. The DNA of the CDR3 is TGTGCCAGCAGCCCGAACGGACAGGCCGGGGGAGTCTACGAGCAGTACTTC. Protein: CASSPNGQAGGVYEQYF.

This clonotype was counted at least ten times. The genes are TRBV7-2 and TRBJ2-3; no definite D call. The ends were cut back, 2 bases at V and 3 bases at J, with 12 bases in the middle. Germline-derived CDR1 and CDR2 are SGHTA and FQGNSA. This CDR3 is built from 15 residues. The CDR3 nucleotides are TGTGCCAGCAGCTTAAGGAGTGCCATTACAGATACGCAGTATTTT. Translating gives CASSLRSAITDTQYF.

This chain connects TRBV20-1 to TRBJ2-7; possible D gene TRBD2, 6 bases. The CDR3 length is 15 residues. Germline CDR1 is DFQATT and CDR2 is SNEGSKA (reference sequence). Trimming stripped 0 bases from V and 3 bases from J, with 15 bases between. CDR3 in amino acids: CSARDHRPGGYEQYF. CDR3 nucleotide sequence: TGCAGTGCTAGAGATCATAGGCCCGGGGGCTACGAGCAGTACTTC.